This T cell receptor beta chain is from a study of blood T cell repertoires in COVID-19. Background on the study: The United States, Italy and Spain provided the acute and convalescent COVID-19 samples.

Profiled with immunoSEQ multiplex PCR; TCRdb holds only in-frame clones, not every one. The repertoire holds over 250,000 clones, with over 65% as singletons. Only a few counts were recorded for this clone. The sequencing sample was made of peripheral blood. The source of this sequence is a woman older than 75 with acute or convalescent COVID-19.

Here the CDR3 DNA reads TGTGCCATCAGTGGAGGGAATGCTCCACCCCTCCACTTT. As protein: CAISGGNAPPLHF. V is TRBV10-3 and J is TRBJ1-6, with no clear D. The CDR3 has 13 amino acids. CDR1 ENHRY and CDR2 SYGVKD come from the germline V gene. Trimming removed 4 bases at V and 11 bases at J, with 12 bases between.